This T cell receptor (beta chain) originates from a study of CD8+CD57+ T cells in acquired aplastic anemia. The table lists this clonotype with many counts. J lost 8 bases, V lost 6 bases, and 9 bases had no gene match. From germline, CDR1 is DFQATT and CDR2 SNEGSKA (reference sequence). There are 12 residues in the CDR3. Genomic DNA served as template for TCR beta VDJ and CDR3 profiling. TCRdb re-called the reads through MiXCR, storing one row per CDR3 protein. The sample yields about 160,000 distinct CDR3 sequences, approximately 43% seen once. The V and J genes are TRBV20-1 and TRBJ1-2, with 7 positions matching TRBD1. This receptor was taken from a human donor in good health. The material sequenced was sorted CD4+, CD8+, or CD8+CD57+ T cells (not recorded which) from PBMCs. The CDR3 here is CSAPGTAEGYTF. The CDR3 region has the DNA TGCAGTGCCCCCGGGACAGCAGAGGGCTACACCTTC.